This TCR beta chain was captured in a study of blood T cells in healthy people across ages. Study results and limitations: When set beside aged donors, long-lived donors presented more naive CD4+ cells and higher diversity. Bulk PBMC profiling left naive and antigen-experienced comparisons inconclusive.

It was with a sample-barcoded 5' primer and a J-beta primer mix that a second PCR of roughly 6 to 12 cycles was run. Each of the cDNA molecules was tagged by a template-switch adaptor with 12 random nucleotides. TCRdb called the 5' RACE reads again in MiXCR, with one record for every CDR3 protein. The sample carries 1.6 million or so distinct CDR3 sequences, 30% to 35% recorded once. As for this clonotype: Its specificity is not known.

PBMCs numbering at least 7 million were isolated per sample. The sample consisted of blood. This TCR derives from a woman aged 25-40 years in good health.

This CDR3 reads CSASGDYGYTF. Written as DNA, the CDR3 is TGCAGTGCTAGTGGCGACTATGGCTACACCTTC. The rearrangement links TRBV20-1 to TRBJ1-2; D ambiguous. This CDR3 is built from 11 residues. V dropped 3 bases and J dropped 3 bases, with 5 bases sitting between them. CDR1 is DFQATT and CDR2 is SNEGSKA in the germline V gene (reference sequence).